Sequencing of this T cell receptor beta chain was carried out in a study of blood T cell repertoires in COVID-19. From germline, CDR1 is SGHVS and CDR2 FQNEAQ. This CDR3 comprises 14 residues. V was shortened by 1 base and J by 2 bases, with 9 bases between the two germline ends. This clone was seen a few times. Assay: immunoSEQ multiplex PCR; the TCRdb copy retains only in-frame clones and omits some. The sample includes nearly 200,000 clones, just under 85% of them seen just once. This sequence was found in a human donor with acute or convalescent COVID-19. The donor label of this sample is uncertain. The chain uses TRBV7-8 and TRBJ2-7, with D possibly TRBD1 on 6 matching bases. The sequenced sample was peripheral blood. In nucleotides, the CDR3 is TGTGCCAGCAGCTTAGACAGGGTCCCCTACGAGCAGTACTTC. It is translated as CASSLDRVPYEQYF. The full variable domain, completed using reference TRBV7-8 and TRBJ2-7, is GAGVSQSPRYKVAKRGQDVALRCDPISGHVSLFWYQQALGQGPEFLTYFQNEAQLDKSGLPSDRFFAERPEGSVSTLKIQRTQQEDSAVYLCASSLDRVPYEQYFGPGTRLTVT.